One sample yielded the 21 T cell receptor beta chains listed below, sequenced in a study of cytomegalovirus exposure and HLA in healthy donors. Profiling relied on immunoSEQ multiplex PCR, and the TCRdb table lists in-frame clones only, not all of them. The sample lists 220,000 or so clones, 80% to 85% seen once, with over 12% in the top ten. The specimen was PBMCs. All receptors derive from a young woman in good health and CMV-seropositive.

This chain links TRBV2 with TRBJ2-3, with D possibly matching TRBD2 (6 bases). V was clipped by 2 bases and J by 4 bases, with 10 bases between them. This CDR3 comprises 14 residues. Germline CDR1 is SNHLY and CDR2 is FYNNEI. This CDR3 reads CASSERESADTQYF. CDR3 sequence (DNA): TGTGCCAGCAGTGAACGGGAGTCGGCAGATACGCAGTATTTT.

The gene calls are TRBV5-4 and TRBJ1-2; 7 bases map to TRBD1. The trim removed 4 bases at V and 4 bases at J, leaving 4 bases unmatched. This CDR3 has 13 amino acids. Germline values: CDR1 SGHNT, CDR2 YYREEE (reference sequence). The DNA for the CDR3 is TGTGCCAGCAGCCACACAGGGGCCTATGGCTACACCTTC. This sequence encodes CASSHTGAYGYTF. Using reference TRBV5-4 and TRBJ1-2 for the parts outside the CDR3, the full variable domain is ETGVTQSPTHLIKTRGQQVTLRCSSQSGHNTVSWYQQALGQGPQFIFQYYREEENGRGNFPPRFSGLQFPNYSSELNVNALELDDSALYLCASSHTGAYGYTFGSGTRLTVV.

The chain joins TRBV5-1 to TRBJ2-7; 8 nucleotides agree with TRBD2. Germline V CDR1 and CDR2: SGHRS, YFSETQ. J gave up 3 bases and V 1 base, and 3 bases lay outside the gene matches. CDR3 length equals 14 residues. The CDR3 DNA reads as TGCGCCAGCAGCTTGCTAGCGGGCGTCTACGAGCAGTACTTC. This translates into CASSLLAGVYEQYF. Supplemented by reference TRBV5-1 and TRBJ2-7, the full variable domain reads KAGVTQTPRYLIKTRGQQVTLSCSPISGHRSVSWYQQTPGQGLQFLFEYFSETQRNKGNFPGRFSGRQFSNSRSEMNVSTLELGDSALYLCASSLLAGVYEQYFGPGTRLTVT.

The chain carries TRBV19 and TRBJ2-7; 11 bases align to TRBD2. Germline loops: CDR1 LNHDA, CDR2 SQIVND (reference sequence). J was trimmed by 3 bases and V by 7 bases; bases with no gene match: 8. This CDR3 region has 15 residues. CDR3 nucleotides: TGTGCCAGTACCAACGGACTAGCGGGTGTCTACGAGCAGTACTTC. This gives the protein CASTNGLAGVYEQYF.

V gene TRBV7-3 combines with J gene TRBJ1-1, with D possibly TRBD1 on 5 matching bases. The germline gives CDR1 SGHTA, CDR2 FQGTGA. CDR3 length: 14 amino acids. V gave up 2 bases and J gave up 5 bases, with 12 bases separating them. In DNA, the CDR3 is TGTGCCAGCAGCTTACCTTCAGGGAGGACTGAAGCTTTCTTT. Amino acids: CASSLPSGRTEAFF.

The chain is built from TRBV6-5 and TRBJ1-1; 8 bases map to TRBD1. V shed 6 bases, J shed 3 bases, and the junction held 6 bases outside the gene matches. The CDR3 length is 14 residues. Per the germline V gene, CDR1 is MNHEY and CDR2 is SVGAGI. DNA of the CDR3: TGTGCCAGCAGCTTAGACAGGGGTCACACTGAAGCTTTCTTT. Translation gives CASSLDRGHTEAFF.

The genes are TRBV5-1 and TRBJ2-7; TRBD2 matches at 7 bases. The junction had 15 bases not matched to a gene; V was cut back by 5 bases and J by 7 bases. CDR3 length: 15 residues. CDR1 SGHRS and CDR2 YFSETQ come from the germline V gene. The CDR3 loop reads CASRSAGTTAFEQYF. The CDR3 nucleotides are TGCGCCAGCAGGTCCGCCGGGACTACCGCTTTTGAGCAGTACTTC.

The chain combines TRBV7-9 with TRBJ1-2, with D unclear. Germline-derived CDR1 and CDR2 are SEHNR and FQNEAQ (reference sequence). The V gene lost 5 bases and the J gene lost 6 bases, with 13 bases spanning the gap. The CDR3 contains 13 residues. CDR3 coding DNA: TGTGCCAGCAGCCTCAACCTACCCGATGGCTACACCTTC. Protein product: CASSLNLPDGYTF.

This clone was counted between two and nine times. The chain recombines TRBV4-2 with TRBJ2-1, with 9 nucleotides matching TRBD2. Trimming at V came to 6 bases and at J to 3 bases, leaving 6 bases not matched to a gene. The CDR3 extends over 15 amino acids. The germline V gene has CDR1 LGHNA and CDR2 YNFKEQ. In DNA form, the CDR3 reads TGTGCCAGCAGTCGAAAGCGGGAGGACTACAATGAGCAGTTCTTC. Translation: CASSRKREDYNEQFF.

The chain links TRBV28 to TRBJ2-7; possibly TRBD2 for D (5 bases). Trimming took 3 bases from V and 2 from J, leaving 11 bases between them. The CDR3 extends over 14 amino acids. Germline V gene lookup returns CDR1 MDHEN and CDR2 SYDVKM. The CDR3 DNA reads TGTGCCAGCAGTTTTGTGGAGGTTGCCTACGAGCAGTACTTC. It encodes CASSFVEVAYEQYF.

The gene calls are TRBV29-1 and TRBJ2-3; TRBD1 matches at 7 bases. The CDR3 runs 14 residues. Germline values: CDR1 SQVTM, CDR2 ANQGSEA. Losses at the gene ends were 3 bases for V and 2 bases for J; bases not matched to a gene: 5. CDR3 loop: CSVDLGTATDTQYF. Here the CDR3 DNA reads TGCAGCGTTGACTTAGGGACAGCCACAGATACGCAGTATTTT.

Only a few counts were recorded for this clone. The rearrangement joins TRBV5-3 to TRBJ2-3; D is unclear. TRBV5-3 has ORF status, its function being uncertain. V lost 3 bases, J lost 0 bases, and 2 bases lay in between. The CDR3 runs to 12 residues. CDR3 protein: CARSSSTDTQYF. CDR3 coding DNA: TGTGCCAGAAGCTCTAGCACAGATACGCAGTATTTT.

V usage is TRBV29-1 and J usage is TRBJ1-2, with D hard to call. V was shortened by 6 bases and J by 8 bases, with 16 bases between the two germline ends. CDR1 SQVTM and CDR2 ANQGSEA come from the germline V gene. The CDR3 contains 12 residues. The CDR3 nucleotides read TGCAGCGTCCCGACCTCGGCTCAGGGCTACACCTTC. Translation: CSVPTSAQGYTF.

This clone has more than one count but fewer than ten. The rearrangement links TRBV2 to TRBJ2-2; 12 bases fit TRBD2. Trimming removed 6 bases from V and 5 bases from J; junction bases left unmatched: 4. Germline V gives CDR1 SNHLY, CDR2 FYNNEI. The CDR3 consists of 15 residues. The CDR3 spells CASRGLAGSTGELFF. CDR3 nucleotides: TGTGCCAGCAGAGGACTAGCGGGAAGTACCGGGGAGCTGTTTTTT.

This chain uses TRBV7-9 with TRBJ1-2; D ambiguous. The V and J ends lost 1 base and 2 bases respectively, with 5 bases between them. Germline loops: CDR1 SEHNR, CDR2 FQNEAQ (reference sequence). The CDR3 length is 13 residues. CDR3 sequence reads: CASSLVTNYGYTF. The CDR3 nucleotides are TGTGCCAGCAGCTTAGTCACAAACTATGGCTACACCTTC.

The J gene is TRBJ2-1, the V gene TRBV5-1, with 9 bases matching TRBD2. V lost 4 bases, J lost 3 bases, and 5 bases stayed unmatched. The CDR3 is made up of 15 amino acids. The germline gives CDR1 SGHRS, CDR2 YFSETQ. The CDR3 reads CASSPTSGVYNEQFF. For the CDR3, the DNA is TGCGCCAGCAGCCCGACTAGCGGAGTCTACAATGAGCAGTTCTTC.

The chain has TRBV30 and TRBJ2-6; 10 nucleotides agree with TRBD1. J gave up 2 bases and V 3 bases, and 7 bases lay outside the gene matches. The CDR3 has 17 amino acids. CDR1 is GTSNPN, CDR2 SVGIG, per germline (reference sequence). The CDR3 protein is CAWRLPGQGTGANVLTF. CDR3 DNA sequence: TGTGCCTGGAGACTTCCGGGACAGGGGACTGGGGCCAACGTCCTGACTTTC.

The CDR3 region is CSVGLGEGYNEQFF. The CDR3 nucleotides read TGCAGCGTTGGTTTGGGGGAGGGCTACAATGAGCAGTTCTTC. This chain connects TRBV29-1 to TRBJ2-1, with 7 bases aligning to TRBD2. CDR3 length: 14 residues. CDR1 and CDR2 (germline): SQVTM, ANQGSEA. Trimming at V came to 4 bases and at J to 3 bases, leaving 6 bases not matched to a gene.

Of note for this clone: Other DNA variants within this sample encode the same CDR3. The chain couples TRBV30 to TRBJ2-3, with a weak D call TRBD1 (6 bases). CDR1 is GTSNPN, CDR2 SVGIG, per germline (reference sequence). The CDR3 has 12 amino acids. The germline V and J ends were trimmed by 4 bases and 3 bases, with 8 bases remaining between them. CDR3 loop: CAWTRGTDTQYF. For the CDR3, the DNA is TGTGCCTGGACGAGGGGGACAGATACGCAGTATTTT. Complete variable domain (other parts from reference TRBV30 and TRBJ2-3): SQTIHQWPATLVQPVGSPLSLECTVEGTSNPNLYWYRQAAGRGLQLLFYSVGIGQISSEVPQNLSASRPQDRQFILSSKKLLLSDSGFYLCAWTRGTDTQYFGPGTRLTVL.

The chain has TRBV19 and TRBJ1-1, with 9 bases fitting TRBD1. The length of the CDR3 is 15 residues. Germline CDR1 is LNHDA and CDR2 is SQIVND (reference sequence). Trimming cost V 5 bases and J 6 bases; bases outside gene matches: 10. As DNA, the CDR3 is TGTGCCAGTAGTCCCTGGGGGGACAGGGCGCCTGAAGCTTTCTTT. Translated, it gives CASSPWGDRAPEAFF.

This rearrangement joins TRBV21-1 to TRBJ2-7; TRBD1 reflects the table's D call only, with no check against the DNA. TRBV21-1 represents a pseudogene. This CDR3 has 15 amino acids. In DNA, the CDR3 is TGTGCCAGTACCTCACAGGGGGGGCTCTCCTACGAGCAGTACTTC. This encodes CASTSQGGLSYEQYF.